This T cell receptor beta chain is from a study of shared clonotypes between healthy human individuals. Study-wide points: As a rule, naive subsets had a larger estimated richness than memory subsets.

V lost 2 bases, J lost 0 bases, and 11 bases lay in between. The CDR3 spans 16 residues. Per germline, CDR1 MNHNS and CDR2 SASEGT. As regards this clone: Its antigen is unidentified.

Libraries were prepared by immunoSEQ multiplex PCR; TCRdb keeps only in-frame clonotypes and omits some of them. Among 850,000 to 1,200,000 clones listed, roughly 75% were seen once. Recent acute infections and vaccinations were absent in the healthy HIV-negative adult donors. Sequencing was done on a sample of memory CD4+ T cells sorted from blood. Indicated subset: CD45RA-negative fraction. This chain links TRBV6-1 with TRBJ2-1, with D tentatively TRBD1 (7 bases). This receptor was obtained from a young man in good health. The CDR3 protein is CASSEMEGASYNEQFF. The CDR3 coding sequence is TGTGCCAGCAGTGAAATGGAGGGGGCCTCCTACAATGAGCAGTTCTTC.